The 27 T cell receptor beta chains listed next were all sequenced from one sample in a study of blood T cell repertoires in COVID-19. The table came from immunoSEQ multiplex PCR; TCRdb's copy has only in-frame clones and leaves some out. The sample has some 48,000 clones, approximately 88% seen once. Source material: peripheral blood. These receptors were collected from a man in his fifties or sixties with active COVID-19.

V gene TRBV19 combines with J gene TRBJ1-2, with a possible D match to TRBD1 (5 bases). CDR3 length: 17 residues. V lost 5 bases to trimming and J lost 2 bases, with 21 bases between them. CDR1 is LNHDA, CDR2 SQIVND, per germline (reference sequence). CDR3 in amino acids: CASSPRRARTRNYGYTF. The CDR3 region has the DNA TGTGCCAGTAGTCCCAGGAGGGCGCGGACAAGGAACTATGGCTACACCTTC.

The rearrangement links TRBV7-9 to TRBJ1-1; D is ambiguous. CDR3 length: 14 residues. V lost 6 bases to trimming and J lost 5 bases, with 16 bases between them. Germline V lookup: CDR1 SEHNR, CDR2 FQNEAQ (reference sequence). The CDR3 nucleotides are TGTGCCAGCAGATCCATGAGCGAGGGAACTGAAGCTTTCTTT. Protein sequence: CASRSMSEGTEAFF. Full variable domain (remainder filled in from reference TRBV7-9 and TRBJ1-1): DTGVSQNPRHKITKRGQNVTFRCDPISEHNRLYWYRQTLGQGPEFLTYFQNEAQLEKSRLLSDRFSAERPKGSFSTLEIQRTEQGDSAMYLCASRSMSEGTEAFFGQGTRLTVV.

This clone was observed once. The V gene is TRBV5-4, the J gene TRBJ2-7, with D perhaps matching TRBD2 (6 bases). V gave up 4 bases and J gave up 4 bases, with 15 bases separating them. The length of the CDR3 is 14 residues. The germline V gene encodes CDR1 SGHNT and CDR2 YYREEE (reference sequence). CDR3 sequence reads: CASSPELASYEQYF. CDR3 nucleotide sequence: TGTGCCAGCAGCCCAGAACTAGCTTCATACGAGCAGTACTTC.

There are a few counts of this clone. V is TRBV9 and J is TRBJ1-2; D unresolved. The ends were cut back, 3 bases at V and 8 bases at J, with 17 bases in the middle. The germline CDR1 and CDR2 sequences are SGDLS and YYNGEE. This CDR3 comprises 14 residues. DNA for the CDR3: TGTGCCAGCAGCGCAACCGTTGACTCGGGGGGCTACACCTTC. Protein product: CASSATVDSGGYTF.

Worth noting for this clone: A junction end diverges from the germline sequence, so it may reflect a read error. The J gene is TRBJ2-3, the V gene TRBV19; 7 bases match TRBD2. Germline CDR1 is LNHDA and CDR2 is SQIVND (reference sequence). The CDR3 has 12 residues. The DNA of the CDR3 is TGTGCCAGTAGAATAGCGGGAGATACGCAGTATTTT. The encoded protein is CASRIAGDTQYF.

This clone was recorded only once. The V gene is TRBV7-8, the J gene TRBJ2-3; 9 nucleotides align to TRBD2. The V and J ends lost 1 base and 1 base, in that order; junction bases with no gene match: 3. Germline V gene data show CDR1 as SGHVS and CDR2 as FQNEAQ. This CDR3 is 16 amino acids long. The CDR3 DNA follows: TGTGCCAGCAGCTTAGGGAGCGGGGGGCGCACAGATACGCAGTATTTT. This gives the protein CASSLGSGGRTDTQYF.

This chain links TRBV15 with TRBJ1-2, with no clear D. V lost 4 bases, J lost 1 base, and 10 bases lay in between. Germline V gene lookup returns CDR1 LNHNV and CDR2 YYDKDF (reference sequence). CDR3 length: 14 amino acids. The CDR3 spells CATSNQHINYGYTF. The CDR3 DNA follows: TGTGCCACCAGCAACCAACATATTAACTATGGCTACACCTTC.

The rearrangement uses TRBV2 and TRBJ1-2; TRBD1 might be the D (6 bases). Germline assignment: CDR1 SNHLY and CDR2 FYNNEI. V was clipped by 6 bases and J by 3 bases, with 11 bases between them. The CDR3 is made up of 13 amino acids. The CDR3 nucleotides are TGTGCCAGCAGGTCACAGGGCTACTATGGCTACACCTTC. Encoded protein: CASRSQGYYGYTF.

The rearrangement links TRBV7-8 to TRBJ1-3; no clear D gene. Germline V lookup: CDR1 SGHVS, CDR2 FQNEAQ. V was pared by 4 bases and J by 4 bases, with 11 bases between. The CDR3 has 14 residues. CDR3 amino acids: CASSWRGLGNTIYF. DNA of the CDR3: TGTGCCAGCAGCTGGCGAGGACTCGGAAACACCATATATTTT.

V and J are TRBV7-3 and TRBJ2-7, with a possible D match to TRBD2 (6 bases). CDR1 SGHTA and CDR2 FQGTGA come from the germline V gene. This CDR3 contains 15 residues. V dropped 5 bases and J dropped 2 bases, with 16 bases sitting between them. The CDR3 DNA reads TGTGCCAGCAGCCTGAGCAGCGGGCCGGCCTACGAGCAGTACTTC. Amino acid sequence: CASSLSSGPAYEQYF.

The genes are TRBV19 and TRBJ1-3; the D gene is possibly TRBD1 (6 bases). V gave up 11 bases and J gave up 4 bases, with 15 bases separating them. The CDR3 is made up of 13 amino acids. Germline CDR1 LNHDA, CDR2 SQIVND (reference sequence). This CDR3 is CASRPDSGNTIYF. The CDR3 DNA follows: TGTGCCTCTCGGCCGGACAGCGGAAACACCATATATTTT.

The rearrangement joins TRBV9 to TRBJ1-5, with 7 bases lining up with TRBD1. The CDR3 is made up of 15 amino acids. V lost 3 bases, J lost 6 bases, and 9 bases stayed unmatched. Germline CDR1 reads SGDLS; CDR2 reads YYNGEE. The CDR3 nucleotides read TGTGCCAGCAGCGCCGGAGAGGGGGCCGGTCAGCCCCAGCATTTT. Amino acids: CASSAGEGAGQPQHF.

The chain combines TRBV9 with TRBJ1-1, with 8 bases identical to TRBD1. After removal of 4 bases from V and 2 bases from J, the junction contained 4 bases not matched to a gene. This CDR3 spans 14 amino acids. In germline, CDR1 is SGDLS, CDR2 YYNGEE. CDR3 amino acids: CASSFGQGNTEAFF. CDR3 coding DNA: TGTGCCAGCAGCTTTGGACAGGGCAACACTGAAGCTTTCTTT.

This chain links TRBV7-2 with TRBJ2-5, with TRBD2 identical over 9 bases. The CDR3 is 15 residues long. The J segment lost 2 bases and the V segment lost 3 bases, leaving 4 bases of the junction unmatched. Looked up from germline, CDR1 is SGHTA and CDR2 is FQGNSA. The CDR3 DNA is TGTGCCAGCAGCTTCCTCCTAGCGGGACAAGAGACCCAGTACTTC. This translates into CASSFLLAGQETQYF.

The gene calls are TRBV20-1 and TRBJ1-5; D unclear. Looked up from germline, CDR1 is DFQATT and CDR2 is SNEGSKA (reference sequence). Trimming cost V 3 bases and J 5 bases, with 8 bases left between them. There are 12 residues in the CDR3. The CDR3 spells CSASTGDQPQHF. CDR3 DNA: TGCAGTGCTAGTACGGGAGATCAGCCCCAGCATTTT.

This chain connects TRBV12-5 to TRBJ1-3; possible D gene TRBD1, 6 bases. Trimming took 6 bases from V and 2 from J, leaving 11 bases between them. Germline V CDR1 and CDR2: LGHNT, FRNRAP. This CDR3 region has 14 residues. The CDR3 is CASGSGQPGNTIYF. CDR3 DNA: TGTGCTAGTGGCTCCGGACAGCCTGGAAACACCATATATTTT.

The chain combines TRBV6-2 or TRBV6-3 with TRBJ2-5; 8 nucleotides align to TRBD1. V lost 6 bases and J lost 4; bases outside the gene matches: 10. The germline CDR1 and CDR2 sequences are MNHEY and SVGEGT. CDR3 length: 15 amino acids. The CDR3 DNA reads TGTGCCAGCAGCCACCAGGGGGCTCGTGGAGAGACCCAGTACTTC. Protein: CASSHQGARGETQYF.

The chain is built from TRBV18 and TRBJ1-4, with TRBD1 as a possible D gene (5 bases). The length of the CDR3 is 16 residues. Germline values: CDR1 KGHSH, CDR2 LQKENI. V was trimmed by 3 bases and J by 3 bases, leaving 14 bases between them. The CDR3 DNA is TGTGCCAGCTCACCGAACACCTGGGGGGCTAATGAAAAACTGTTTTTT. Its translation: CASSPNTWGANEKLFF.

This sequence joins TRBV5-1 and TRBJ1-2; 9 bases map to TRBD1. The CDR3 is 15 residues long. Germline V gives CDR1 SGHRS, CDR2 YFSETQ. The V segment lost 8 bases and the J segment 5 bases; nucleotides outside the gene matches: 13. The CDR3 region is CASTLSGTGIYGYTF. CDR3 nucleotides: TGCGCCAGTACCTTGTCGGGGACAGGGATATATGGCTACACCTTC.

The chain recombines TRBV24-1 with TRBJ2-5; D may be TRBD2 (6 bases). The V gene lost 0 bases and the J gene lost 5 bases, with 36 bases spanning the gap. This CDR3 comprises 23 residues. Germline lookup yields CDR1 KGHDR and CDR2 SFDVKD. DNA of the CDR3: TGTGCCACCAGTGATTTGGAGGACGGGGTTCCCGGGGTAGCGAAAAACCGGGAGGAGACCCAGTACTTC. Translation: CATSDLEDGVPGVAKNREETQYF.

This clone qualifies as medium-sized. The chain is built from TRBV3-1 (or the pseudogene TRBV3-2) and TRBJ1-2; D gene ambiguous. Germline lookup yields CDR1 LGHDT and CDR2 YNNKEL (reference sequence). CDR3 length: 17 residues. V gave up 1 base and J gave up 1 base, with 16 bases separating them. CDR3 sequence: CASSQGVTRALNYGYTF. CDR3 sequence (DNA): TGTGCCAGCAGCCAAGGAGTCACGCGGGCCCTTAACTATGGCTACACCTTC.

V gene TRBV24-1 combines with J gene TRBJ2-5; TRBD1 is a possible D gene (6 bases). Per the germline V gene, CDR1 is KGHDR and CDR2 is SFDVKD. The CDR3 extends over 15 amino acids. The V and J ends lost 5 bases and 1 base respectively, with 13 bases between them. CDR3 nucleotides: TGTGCCACCAGTGGGGCAGGGGTGGGCCAAGAGACCCAGTACTTC. Protein: CATSGAGVGQETQYF.

The chain joins TRBV2 to TRBJ1-3; D is unresolved. The germline V gene encodes CDR1 SNHLY and CDR2 FYNNEI. The V end lost 5 bases, the J end lost 4 bases, and 6 bases lay between the germline ends. CDR3 length: 12 amino acids. The CDR3 spells CASSPEGNTIYF. The CDR3 DNA sequence: TGTGCCAGCAGTCCCGAGGGAAACACCATATATTTT.

This chain joins TRBV4-3 and TRBJ2-7, with D tentatively TRBD1 (6 bases). The CDR3 is 14 residues long. From germline, CDR1 is LGHNA and CDR2 YSLEER. V dropped 4 bases and J dropped 0 bases, with 10 bases sitting between them. The CDR3 coding sequence is TGCGCCAGCAGCCCCTTGACAGGCTCCTACGAGCAGTACTTC. Encoded protein: CASSPLTGSYEQYF.

The V call is TRBV10-1, the J call TRBJ2-5; no definite D call. Trimming removed 0 bases at V and 2 bases at J, with 7 bases between. The CDR3 contains 14 residues. Germline assignment: CDR1 WNHNN and CDR2 SYGVQD (reference sequence). DNA for the CDR3: TGCGCCAGCAGTGAGTCAGCCGGGCAAGAGACCCAGTACTTC. As protein: CASSESAGQETQYF.

This clone has only a few counts. This chain joins TRBV2 and TRBJ2-7; 7 bases match TRBD1. The CDR3 extends over 15 amino acids. CDR1 is SNHLY, CDR2 FYNNEI, per germline. Trimming took 3 bases from V and 1 from J; bases not matched to a gene: 6. CDR3 region: CASSDPGQRSYEQYF. Written as DNA, the CDR3 is TGTGCCAGCAGTGACCCGGGACAGAGATCCTACGAGCAGTACTTC.

The rearrangement joins TRBV5-1 to TRBJ1-1; TRBD1 matches 7 bases. CDR3 size: 14 residues. V trimming: 2 bases; J trimming: 0 bases; junction bases outside the gene matches: 1. CDR1 SGHRS and CDR2 YFSETQ come from the germline V gene. The CDR3 loop reads CASSFGTVNTEAFF. In DNA, the CDR3 is TGCGCCAGCAGCTTCGGGACAGTGAACACTGAAGCTTTCTTT. Complete variable domain (other parts from reference TRBV5-1 and TRBJ1-1): KAGVTQTPRYLIKTRGQQVTLSCSPISGHRSVSWYQQTPGQGLQFLFEYFSETQRNKGNFPGRFSGRQFSNSRSEMNVSTLELGDSALYLCASSFGTVNTEAFFGQGTRLTVV.